This entry features one T cell receptor beta chain sequence. Sequencing was performed with immunoSEQ multiplex PCR; in TCRdb, only in-frame clones are kept and a portion is missing. The repertoire has a few hundred thousand clones, about nine tenths of them found once; the top ten carry about 1.2%. The CDR3 runs 15 residues. V was clipped by 6 bases and J by 5 bases, with 19 bases between them. CDR1 is MDHEN, CDR2 SYDVKM, per germline. This sample is part of a study of blood T cell repertoires in COVID-19. Across the whole study: The origin of the acute and convalescent COVID-19 samples was the United States, Italy and Spain. PBMCs, B-cell-depleted T cells, or T cells provided the cDNA or gDNA that made up the material.

Study members were between 18 and 89 years old and lived in 20 to 25 US regions. Participants had their cohort set by participant-reported clinical history. Sequences were obtained from PBMCs or T cells enriched from blood (not recorded which). The source is a woman aged 40 to 50 with acute COVID-19. The rearrangement uses TRBV28 and TRBJ1-2; no clear D. CDR3 in amino acids: CASSRIVWRVYGYTF. CDR3 DNA sequence: TGTGCCAGCAGCCGCATAGTGTGGCGGGTTTATGGCTACACCTTC.